This T cell receptor (beta chain) was captured in a study of technical replicates of blood from several donors. Profiled with immunoSEQ multiplex PCR; TCRdb holds only in-frame clones, not every one. Among more than 75,000 clones, about 95% were seen once, and the ten largest hold roughly 0.39%. The TCR was taken from a human donor in good health. Sequencing input: T cells isolated from PBMCs.

DNA of the CDR3: TGTGCCAGCAGTTTATCGGGCCGGGGCTCCTACGAGCAGTACTTC. Encoded protein: CASSLSGRGSYEQYF. This chain joins TRBV27 and TRBJ2-7; D is possibly TRBD2 (5 bases). CDR3 size: 15 residues. Germline lookup yields CDR1 MNHEY and CDR2 SMNVEV (reference sequence). The germline V and J ends were trimmed by 0 bases and 0 bases, with 9 bases remaining between them.